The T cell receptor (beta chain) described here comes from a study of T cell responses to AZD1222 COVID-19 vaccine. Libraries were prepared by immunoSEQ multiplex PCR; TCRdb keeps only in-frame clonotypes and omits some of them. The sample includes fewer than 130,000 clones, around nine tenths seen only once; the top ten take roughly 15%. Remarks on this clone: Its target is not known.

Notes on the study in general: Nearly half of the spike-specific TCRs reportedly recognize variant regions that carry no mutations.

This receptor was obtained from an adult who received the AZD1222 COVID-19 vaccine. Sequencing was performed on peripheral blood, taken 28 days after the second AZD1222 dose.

CDR3 in DNA: TGCGCCAGCAGCCTTCCGGGACAGATTTATGGCTACACCTTC. This translates into CASSLPGQIYGYTF. The chain employs TRBV5-1 and TRBJ1-2; 7 nucleotides agree with TRBD1. Germline V gene sequence: CDR1 SGHRS, CDR2 YFSETQ. After removal of 4 bases from V and 5 bases from J, the junction contained 8 bases not matched to a gene. The CDR3 runs 14 residues.